The following is a T cell receptor beta chain sequence with its context. Sequencing was performed with immunoSEQ multiplex PCR; in TCRdb, only in-frame clones are kept and a portion is missing. The table has over 2,000 clones, roughly 81% seen once. The source of the sample is a study of preoperative IRX-2 immunotherapy in early breast cancer. Treatment defined: preoperative locoregional IRX-2 cytokine immunotherapy. Samples came from a phase Ib trial of preoperative locoregional IRX-2 cytokine immunotherapy. This clonotype was obtained from a human donor with breast cancer. The starting material was tumor tissue, obtained before IRX-2 immunotherapy.

The CDR3 nucleotides are TGCAGCGTTGAATTATCGGGAAGTTTGGGGGAGACCCAGTACTTC. Translated, it gives CSVELSGSLGETQYF. The gene calls are TRBV29-1 and TRBJ2-5; a possible D gene is TRBD2 (5 bases). Germline CDR1 and CDR2: SQVTM and ANQGSEA. The CDR3 is 15 residues long. Trimming took 2 bases from V and 5 from J, leaving 18 bases between them.